This T cell receptor (beta chain) was captured in a study of T cells in Graves' hyperthyroidism and ophthalmopathy. The CDR3 covers 15 residues. The ends lost 2 bases at V and 4 bases at J; junction bases unmatched: 6. Germline CDR1 is SGDLS and CDR2 is YYNGEE. The investigators amplified TCR beta CDR3 regions from RNA transcripts. HTBI primers were the set used in a first-round RT-PCR of the TCR CDR3. TCRdb reanalysed the multiplex PCR reads using MiXCR and keeps one entry per CDR3 protein. This table holds some 300,000 distinct CDR3 sequences, around a sixth found once. This clonotype was detected ten times or more.

V is TRBV9 and J is TRBJ2-7, with TRBD2 identical over 10 bases. The sample consisted of blood. The receptor was derived from a man between 25 and 39 years old with Graves' hyperthyroidism. CDR3 nucleotide sequence: TGTGCCAGCAGCGTGGCCGGGACTAGCGAATACGAGCAGTACTTC. This encodes CASSVAGTSEYEQYF.